The source of this T cell receptor beta chain is a study of blood T cell repertoires in COVID-19. Study-level background: There were acute and convalescent COVID-19 samples, and they came from the United States, Italy and Spain. PBMCs, B-cell-depleted T cells, or T cells were the source of the cDNA or gDNA that made up the material.

CDR1 and CDR2 from the germline V gene are SGHDN and FVKESK. The V and J ends lost 10 bases and 1 base respectively, with 10 bases between them. This CDR3 spans 13 amino acids. Seattle enrolled patients during active infection and tracked them longitudinally. Per the authors' pipeline: Amplification of reference gene primers provided the estimated nucleated cell counts. Only in-frame clones appear in the TCRdb table, and some are missing; sequencing was by immunoSEQ multiplex PCR. The V and J calls and clone size are taken from that table; D and trimming were inferred from the DNA. The repertoire consists of fewer than 450,000 clones, with 88% occurring once and the leading ten covering roughly 12%.

Sequenced: peripheral blood. The chain is built from TRBV14 and TRBJ2-2; D possibly corresponds to TRBD1 (6 bases). This clonotype was sampled from a woman aged 50 to 65 with COVID-19, enrolled during active disease. This CDR3 is CATTGLNTGELFF. CDR3 nucleotides: TGTGCCACCACAGGGTTGAACACCGGGGAGCTGTTTTTT.